The 21 T cell receptor beta chains below all came from one sample that was sequenced in a study of blood T cell repertoires in COVID-19. Sequencing was performed with immunoSEQ multiplex PCR; in TCRdb, only in-frame clones are kept and a portion is missing. The data show 150,000 to 200,000 clones, 75% to 85% seen once. The sample consisted of PBMCs or T cells enriched from blood (not recorded which). The receptors come from a woman in her forties or fifties with acute COVID-19.

This chain connects TRBV5-4 to TRBJ1-5, with 9 bases fitting TRBD1. V trimming: 0 bases; J trimming: 7 bases; junction bases outside the gene matches: 5. This CDR3 region has 15 residues. Germline V gene sequence: CDR1 SGHNT, CDR2 YYREEE (reference sequence). Written as DNA, the CDR3 is TGTGCCAGCAGCTTGGACAGGGGGCTTGGACAGCCCCAGCATTTT. It encodes CASSLDRGLGQPQHF.

The gene calls are TRBV27 and TRBJ2-3; D is possibly TRBD1 (6 bases). CDR1 and CDR2 (germline): MNHEY, SMNVEV (reference sequence). The CDR3 has 13 residues. V was cut by 0 bases and J by 6 bases, with 7 bases left in between. The CDR3 region is CASSLSQGDTQYF. In DNA form, the CDR3 reads TGTGCCAGCAGTTTATCCCAGGGGGATACGCAGTATTTT.

The rearrangement uses TRBV13 and TRBJ1-3, with D maybe TRBD1 (5 bases). Germline V gene data show CDR1 as PRHDT and CDR2 as FYEKMQ (reference sequence). With 3 bases removed from V and 1 base from J, the gap between germline ends came to 7 bases. CDR3 length: 14 residues. Here the CDR3 DNA reads TGTGCCAGCAGCTTTGGACAATCTGGAAACACCATATATTTT. Protein product: CASSFGQSGNTIYF.

The chain is built from TRBV18 and TRBJ1-3; D may be TRBD1 (6 bases). Germline CDR1 is KGHSH and CDR2 is LQKENI. Trimming pared 0 bases from V and 6 bases from J, leaving 12 bases between. The CDR3 length is 15 residues. The CDR3 sequence is CASSPPNRVENTIYF. CDR3 coding DNA: TGTGCCAGCTCACCACCGAACAGGGTCGAAAACACCATATATTTT.

The chain combines TRBV7-2 with TRBJ2-1, with TRBD2 matching over 7 bases. Germline CDR1 reads SGHTA; CDR2 reads FQGNSA. With 3 bases clipped from V and 5 bases from J, the junction kept 13 bases outside the gene matches. There are 17 residues in the CDR3. The CDR3 nucleotides read TGTGCCAGCAGCTTTGGGACTACCACGGCAGGAAACAATGAGCAGTTCTTC. Translated: CASSFGTTTAGNNEQFF.

The gene calls are TRBV12-3 or TRBV12-4 and TRBJ1-1; 11 bases fit TRBD1. The CDR3 is 12 residues long. V was pared by 8 bases and J by 8 bases, with 4 bases of the junction left unmatched. This chain's CDR3 is CASGDRGSEAFF. CDR3 nucleotides: TGTGCCAGCGGGGACAGGGGGTCAGAAGCTTTCTTT.

The V call is TRBV27, the J call TRBJ1-1, with TRBD1 as a possible D gene (5 bases). The germline V gene has CDR1 MNHEY and CDR2 SMNVEV (reference sequence). The CDR3 extends over 14 amino acids. V lost 5 bases, J lost 2 bases, and 12 bases lay in between. This CDR3 is CASSPQGSNTEAFF. Here the CDR3 DNA reads TGTGCCAGCAGTCCCCAGGGATCCAACACTGAAGCTTTCTTT.

CDR3 loop: CASSSRAGTEYYTF. As DNA, the CDR3 is TGTGCCAGCAGCTCTAGGGCCGGGACAGAATACTACACCTTC. This sequence joins TRBV7-9 and TRBJ1-2; TRBD1 aligns across 7 bases. V shed 4 bases and J 10 bases; nucleotides not matched to a gene: 12. CDR1 SEHNR and CDR2 FQNEAQ come from the germline V gene (reference sequence). CDR3 size: 14 residues. Filled out from reference TRBV7-9 and TRBJ1-2, the complete variable domain reads DTGVSQNPRHKITKRGQNVTFRCDPISEHNRLYWYRQTLGQGPEFLTYFQNEAQLEKSRLLSDRFSAERPKGSFSTLEIQRTEQGDSAMYLCASSSRAGTEYYTFGSGTRLTVV.

V and J are TRBV3-1 (or the pseudogene TRBV3-2) and TRBJ2-5; TRBD2 matches at 13 bases. The CDR3 covers 16 residues. CDR1 is LGHDT, CDR2 YNNKEL, per germline (reference sequence). J was trimmed by 5 bases and V by 6 bases; bases with no gene match: 9. The CDR3 spells CASRFTSGGARETQYF. CDR3 in DNA: TGTGCCAGCAGGTTCACTAGCGGGGGGGCCAGGGAGACCCAGTACTTC.

V is TRBV4-1 and J is TRBJ1-2; 8 bases match TRBD1. J lost 6 bases, V lost 5 bases, and 5 bases had no gene match. CDR1 is MGHRA, CDR2 YSYEKL, per germline. The CDR3 has 13 amino acids. CDR3 in amino acids: CASSIQGGNGYTF. CDR3 DNA sequence: TGCGCCAGCAGCATACAGGGGGGGAATGGCTACACCTTC.

The V gene is TRBV27, the J gene TRBJ1-3; 7 bases fit TRBD1. The CDR3 consists of 14 residues. With V trimmed by 3 bases and J by 9 bases, 8 bases remained unmatched. Germline CDR1 MNHEY, CDR2 SMNVEV (reference sequence). The CDR3 is CASSFLGGSGTIYF. CDR3 DNA: TGTGCCAGCAGTTTCCTAGGGGGCAGTGGCACCATATATTTT.

This chain connects TRBV11-2 to TRBJ2-2, with D maybe TRBD2 (6 bases). The V end was cut by 3 bases, the J end by 7 bases, with 15 bases between. The CDR3 extends over 15 amino acids. Germline CDR1 and CDR2: SGHAT and FQNNGV. Here the CDR3 reads CASSLLIAAGGELFF. CDR3 nucleotides: TGTGCCAGCAGCTTGTTAATAGCGGCGGGCGGGGAGCTGTTTTTT.

A note on this clone: Distinct nucleotide sequences in the sample also encode this CDR3. The gene calls are TRBV7-9 and TRBJ1-1, with a tentative D call TRBD1 (6 bases). From germline, CDR1 is SEHNR and CDR2 FQNEAQ (reference sequence). The V end was cut by 0 bases, the J end by 1 base, with 6 bases between. This CDR3 comprises 14 residues. CDR3 protein: CASSLAGANTEAFF. The CDR3 nucleotides are TGTGCCAGCAGCTTAGCGGGGGCGAACACTGAAGCTTTCTTT.

This chain uses TRBV7-9 with TRBJ2-7, with a weak D call TRBD1 (6 bases). Trimming removed 2 bases from V and 5 bases from J, with 13 bases in between. Germline V gene lookup returns CDR1 SEHNR and CDR2 FQNEAQ (reference sequence). CDR3 length equals 14 residues. The CDR3 bases are TGTGCCAGCAGCTTATCAGGGGAAAGTGACGAGCAGTACGTC. It codes for CASSLSGESDEQYV.

This clone was observed a single time. The chain has TRBV7-8 and TRBJ1-2, with D hard to call. The CDR3 length is 13 residues. The V gene's germline CDR1 is SGHVS and CDR2 FQNEAQ. V lost 5 bases and J 2 bases, leaving 9 bases between the germline ends. Here the CDR3 reads CASSVVQNYGYTF. CDR3 bases: TGTGCCAGCAGCGTGGTTCAGAACTATGGCTACACCTTC.

The chain carries TRBV6-5 and TRBJ1-1, with D maybe TRBD1 (6 bases). CDR1 and CDR2 from the germline V gene are MNHEY and SVGAGI. This CDR3 contains 16 residues. The ends were cut back, 0 bases at V and 0 bases at J, with 11 bases in the middle. The CDR3: CASSYSTGTVNTEAFF. CDR3 nucleotide sequence: TGTGCCAGCAGTTACTCGACAGGCACTGTGAACACTGAAGCTTTCTTT.

The chain employs TRBV18 and TRBJ1-2; 8 nucleotides match TRBD1. J lost 3 bases, V lost 6 bases, and 3 bases had no gene match. This CDR3 comprises 13 residues. Germline V CDR1 and CDR2: KGHSH, LQKENI. CDR3 region: CASSGGQDYGYTF. In nucleotides, the CDR3 is TGTGCCAGCTCTGGGGGACAGGACTATGGCTACACCTTC.

The chain carries TRBV7-9 and TRBJ2-5; TRBD1 matches at 9 bases. V was clipped by 5 bases and J by 1 base; unmatched bases: 5. Germline V lookup: CDR1 SEHNR, CDR2 FQNEAQ (reference sequence). The CDR3 consists of 15 residues. The CDR3 sequence is CASSTRDRAQETQYF. CDR3 DNA: TGTGCCAGCAGCACCAGGGACAGGGCCCAAGAGACCCAGTACTTC.

This chain joins TRBV5-1 and TRBJ2-1; 7 bases are shared with TRBD2. CDR1 and CDR2 from the germline V gene are SGHRS and YFSETQ. J was trimmed by 4 bases and V by 0 bases; bases with no gene match: 4. CDR3 length: 15 residues. CDR3 coding DNA: TGCGCCAGCAGCTTGGGGCTAGCGGAGTACAATGAGCAGTTCTTC. It is translated as CASSLGLAEYNEQFF.

Only one count was recorded for this clone. The chain uses TRBV4-1 and TRBJ2-5; 8 bases match TRBD1. CDR1 and CDR2 from the germline V gene are MGHRA and YSYEKL. CDR3 length: 16 amino acids. The trim removed 1 base at V and 7 bases at J, leaving 11 bases unmatched. CDR3 region: CASSQVYSGQGRTQYF. CDR3 coding DNA: TGCGCCAGCAGCCAAGTGTACAGCGGACAGGGAAGGACCCAGTACTTC.

The gene calls are TRBV28 and TRBJ2-7; TRBD1 matches 9 bases. Germline values: CDR1 MDHEN, CDR2 SYDVKM. CDR3 length equals 15 residues. Trimming at V came to 3 bases and at J to 7 bases, leaving 10 bases not matched to a gene. In DNA, the CDR3 is TGTGCCAGCAGTTTTGGGGGGACAGGGAAGCGAGAGCAGTACGTC. Residues: CASSFGGTGKREQYV.